This T cell receptor (beta chain) was recovered during a study of OX40 agonist ivuxolimab in advanced cancers. Assay used: immunoSEQ multiplex PCR; TCRdb lists only in-frame clones, some missing. The sample carries over 45,000 clones, around 83% recorded once. CDR3 length: 13 amino acids. The V end was cut by 7 bases, the J end by 4 bases, with 12 bases between. Germline CDR1 SGHNT, CDR2 YYREEE (reference sequence). This TCR was recovered from an adult with an advanced solid tumor such as melanoma, head and neck, liver or kidney cancer. J is TRBJ2-1 and V is TRBV5-4; D is perhaps TRBD1 (5 bases). The sequencing here drew on CD4+ or CD8+ T cells sorted from blood, taken in a trial of the OX40 agonist ivuxolimab. For the CDR3, the DNA is TGTGCCAGCGGAACTCAGGGTTACAATGAGCAGTTCTTC. This gives the protein CASGTQGYNEQFF.